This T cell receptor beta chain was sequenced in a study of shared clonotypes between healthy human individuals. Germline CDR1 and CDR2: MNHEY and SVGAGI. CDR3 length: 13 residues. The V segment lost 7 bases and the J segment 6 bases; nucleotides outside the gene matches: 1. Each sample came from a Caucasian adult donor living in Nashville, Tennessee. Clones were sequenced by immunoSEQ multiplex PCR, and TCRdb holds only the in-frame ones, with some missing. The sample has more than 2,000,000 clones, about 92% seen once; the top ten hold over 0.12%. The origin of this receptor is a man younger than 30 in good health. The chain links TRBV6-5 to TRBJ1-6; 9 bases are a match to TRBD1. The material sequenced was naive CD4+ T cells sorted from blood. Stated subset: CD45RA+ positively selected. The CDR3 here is CASKDRGNSPLHF. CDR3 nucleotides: TGTGCCAGCAAGGACAGGGGTAATTCACCCCTCCACTTT.